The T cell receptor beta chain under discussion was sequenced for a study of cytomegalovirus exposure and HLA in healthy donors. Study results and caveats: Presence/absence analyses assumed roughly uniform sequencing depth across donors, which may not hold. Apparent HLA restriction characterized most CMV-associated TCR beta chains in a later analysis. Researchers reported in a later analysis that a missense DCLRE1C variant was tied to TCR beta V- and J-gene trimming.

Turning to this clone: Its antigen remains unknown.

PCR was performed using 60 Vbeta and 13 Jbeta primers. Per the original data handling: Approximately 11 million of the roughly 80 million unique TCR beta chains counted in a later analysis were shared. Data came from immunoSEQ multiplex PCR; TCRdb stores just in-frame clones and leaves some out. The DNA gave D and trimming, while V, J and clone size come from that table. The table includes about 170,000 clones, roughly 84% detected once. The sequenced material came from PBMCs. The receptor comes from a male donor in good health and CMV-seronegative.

CDR3 coding DNA: TGTGCCAGTAGTATTCCTCAGGGGAGAGGCGAAAAACTGTTTTTT. Its translation: CASSIPQGRGEKLFF. J is TRBJ1-4 and V is TRBV19; maybe TRBD1 (6 bases). Germline V gene lookup returns CDR1 LNHDA and CDR2 SQIVND (reference sequence). Trimming left V 3 bases short and J 8 bases short, with 16 bases between. This CDR3 comprises 15 residues.